These 6 T cell receptor beta chains originate from one sample sequenced in a study of beta chain features in type 1 diabetes. Expressed TCRB transcripts were sequenced, since all the RNA that had been isolated was reverse transcribed. Using immunoSEQ multiplex PCR, the repertoire was profiled, and TCRdb retains in-frame clones only, with some absent. Here the sample spans 450,000 to 550,000 clones, approximately 28% being singletons. Sequencing input: naive CD4+ T cells from blood. Receptors originate from a man younger than 35 in good health.

This rearrangement joins TRBV6-1 to TRBJ1-3; D possibly corresponds to TRBD1 (6 bases). The V gene's germline CDR1 is MNHNS and CDR2 SASEGT. Between the trimmed V and J ends, which lost 5 bases and 4 bases, there was a span of 12 bases. The CDR3 is made up of 14 amino acids. The CDR3 DNA is TGTGCCAGCAGTAGCGGGACACCCGGAAACACCATATATTTT. Residues: CASSSGTPGNTIYF.

In its sample, this clone was seen a few times. The chain has TRBV30 and TRBJ2-3; no clear D. V was clipped by 0 bases and J by 1 base, with 8 bases between them. This CDR3 is built from 14 residues. Germline V lookup: CDR1 GTSNPN, CDR2 SVGIG (reference sequence). CDR3 bases: TGTGCCTGGAGTGTACGGTCGGGCACAGATACGCAGTATTTT. Protein sequence: CAWSVRSGTDTQYF.

As DNA, the CDR3 is TGTGCCATCGGAACTAGCGGGAGGGCGGAAGAGACCCAGTACTTC. Its translation: CAIGTSGRAEETQYF. The chain links TRBV10-3 to TRBJ2-5; 13 bases align to TRBD2. V was pared by 8 bases and J by 3 bases, with 6 bases of the junction left unmatched. Germline CDR1 is ENHRY and CDR2 is SYGVKD. The CDR3 is 15 residues long.

This clone was counted only a few times. CDR3 sequence reads: CASSFQGNTEAFF. The DNA for the CDR3 is TGTGCCAGCAGCTTTCAGGGGAACACTGAAGCTTTCTTT. This chain uses TRBV7-8 with TRBJ1-1, with D perhaps matching TRBD1 (5 bases). Trimming removed 3 bases at V and 1 base at J, with 6 bases between. Germline CDR1 and CDR2: SGHVS and FQNEAQ. The CDR3 extends over 13 amino acids.

This sequence joins TRBV11-2 and TRBJ1-1, with a tentative D call TRBD1 (5 bases). This CDR3 has 16 residues. CDR1 and CDR2 (germline): SGHAT, FQNNGV. The V end was cut by 4 bases, the J end by 6 bases, with 21 bases between. CDR3 nucleotides: TGTGCCAGCAGCTCCTCAGCAGGGTGGTCGAAGGCTGAAGCTTTCTTT. Protein sequence: CASSSSAGWSKAEAFF.

The chain recombines TRBV30 with TRBJ2-3; TRBD1 agrees at 10 bases. V lost 3 bases, J lost 3 bases, and 3 bases stayed unmatched. The germline gives CDR1 GTSNPN, CDR2 SVGIG (reference sequence). This CDR3 comprises 14 residues. The CDR3 here is CAWRRTGGTDTQYF. CDR3 DNA: TGTGCCTGGAGACGGACAGGGGGAACAGATACGCAGTATTTT.